These 7 T cell receptor beta chains were all obtained from the same sample, sequenced in a study of early T cells in non-severe SARS-CoV-2 infection. One entry per CDR3 protein, called by TCRdb with MiXCR from the 5' RACE reads. The sample includes 95,000 to 100,000 distinct CDR3 sequences, around 13% seen only once; the top ten take over 2%. Sequencing was performed on whole blood. The receptor source for this set is an adult who was a healthcare worker with PCR-confirmed SARS-CoV-2 infection or an uninfected control (not recorded which).

This clonotype occurred a few times. V usage is TRBV18 and J usage is TRBJ1-1, with 8 bases matching TRBD1. Per germline, CDR1 KGHSH and CDR2 LQKENI. The CDR3 length is 17 residues. Losses at the gene ends were 1 base for V and 3 bases for J; bases not matched to a gene: 10. In DNA, the CDR3 is TGTGCCAGCTCACCACAGGCAGGGGGCCCCATGGACACTGAAGCTTTCTTT. Translated, it gives CASSPQAGGPMDTEAFF.

J is TRBJ1-1 and V is TRBV6-6, with no clear D. Germline V CDR1 and CDR2: MNHNY, SVGAGI (reference sequence). This CDR3 contains 12 residues. V lost 7 bases to trimming and J lost 1 base, with 7 bases between them. The CDR3 loop reads CASTSGNTEAFF. CDR3 bases: TGTGCCAGCACTTCGGGGAACACTGAAGCTTTCTTT.

The V gene is TRBV12-5, the J gene TRBJ2-3; tentatively, D is TRBD1 (6 bases). V dropped 7 bases and J dropped 11 bases, with 19 bases sitting between them. CDR3 size: 13 residues. Germline V gene sequence: CDR1 LGHNT, CDR2 FRNRAP. In nucleotides, the CDR3 is TGTGCTAGTGCCTATTCCACAGGGAGTGGGCAGTATTTT. This gives the protein CASAYSTGSGQYF.

This chain joins TRBV5-4 and TRBJ2-3; TRBD2 matches at 7 bases. The J segment lost 4 bases and the V segment lost 1 base, leaving 9 bases of the junction unmatched. Per germline, CDR1 SGHNT and CDR2 YYREEE (reference sequence). The CDR3 loop spans 16 amino acids. CDR3 DNA: TGTGCCAGCAGCTTGCTGGCTAGCGGTGCGGCAGATACGCAGTATTTT. This sequence encodes CASSLLASGAADTQYF.

The V and J genes are TRBV27 and TRBJ1-6; possibly TRBD1 for D (5 bases). The V gene's germline CDR1 is MNHEY and CDR2 SMNVEV (reference sequence). The CDR3 has 16 amino acids. The V and J ends lost 6 bases and 4 bases respectively, with 16 bases between them. The CDR3 DNA sequence: TGTGCCAGCAGCCGCCGTGGACAAGCGTATAATTCACCCCTCCACTTT. It codes for CASSRRGQAYNSPLHF.

This clonotype was observed a few times. V gene TRBV18 combines with J gene TRBJ2-1; TRBD1 or TRBD2 may be the D gene (6 bases each). The ends were cut back, 3 bases at V and 4 bases at J, with 16 bases in the middle. Germline CDR1 is KGHSH and CDR2 is LQKENI. The CDR3 runs 16 residues. CDR3 nucleotides: TGTGCCAGCTCACCCCCCGTGAGGGGGAGGTACAATGAGCAGTTCTTC. As protein: CASSPPVRGRYNEQFF.

This clonotype was observed many times. The chain employs TRBV5-1 and TRBJ2-7; 11 bases agree with TRBD1. Losses at the gene ends were 0 bases for V and 6 bases for J; bases not matched to a gene: 2. The CDR3 covers 14 residues. The germline V gene encodes CDR1 SGHRS and CDR2 YFSETQ. CDR3 protein: CASSLDGTGGEQYF. The CDR3 DNA sequence: TGCGCCAGCAGCTTGGATGGGACAGGGGGCGAGCAGTACTTC.